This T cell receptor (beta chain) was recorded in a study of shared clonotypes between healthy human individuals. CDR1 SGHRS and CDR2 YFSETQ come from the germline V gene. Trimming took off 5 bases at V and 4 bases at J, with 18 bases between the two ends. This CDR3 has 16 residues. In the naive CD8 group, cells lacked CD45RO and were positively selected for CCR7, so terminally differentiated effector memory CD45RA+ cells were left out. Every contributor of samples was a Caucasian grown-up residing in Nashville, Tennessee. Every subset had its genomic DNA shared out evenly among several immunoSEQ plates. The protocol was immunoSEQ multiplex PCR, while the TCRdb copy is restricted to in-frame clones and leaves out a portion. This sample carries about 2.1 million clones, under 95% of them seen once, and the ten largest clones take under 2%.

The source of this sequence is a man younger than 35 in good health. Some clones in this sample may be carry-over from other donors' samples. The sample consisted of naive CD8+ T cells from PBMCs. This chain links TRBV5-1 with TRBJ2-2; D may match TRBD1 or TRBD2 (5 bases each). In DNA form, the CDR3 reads TGCGCCAGCAGGACTATCAGGGTTTCGGGCACCGGGGAGCTGTTTTTT. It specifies CASRTIRVSGTGELFF.